These 21 T cell receptor beta chains share one sample of origin, sequenced in a study of blood T cell repertoires in COVID-19. Clones were read by immunoSEQ multiplex PCR, and TCRdb kept only the in-frame ones, dropping some. The sample lists roughly 270,000 clones, 88% occurring once. What was sequenced was peripheral blood. The receptors shown here come from a man aged 18 to 35 with active or convalescent COVID-19.

The CDR3 loop reads CASSVGYGDYGYTF. CDR3 sequence (DNA): TGTGCCAGCAGCGTAGGGTACGGAGACTATGGCTACACCTTC. The chain couples TRBV9 to TRBJ1-2; D ambiguous. Looked up from germline, CDR1 is SGDLS and CDR2 is YYNGEE. Trimming left V 0 bases short and J 3 bases short, with 9 bases between. The CDR3 sequence is 14 residues long.

The chain uses TRBV7-9 and TRBJ2-7; 8 bases match TRBD2. The V and J ends lost 5 bases and 3 bases, in that order; junction bases with no gene match: 6. CDR1 SEHNR and CDR2 FQNEAQ come from the germline V gene (reference sequence). The CDR3 sequence is 14 residues long. The CDR3 loop is CASSSPGLDYEQYF. The CDR3 nucleotides read TGTGCCAGCAGCAGCCCGGGACTAGACTACGAGCAGTACTTC.

V is TRBV11-2 and J is TRBJ2-5, with a tentative D call TRBD1 (5 bases). With 2 bases removed from V and 0 bases from J, the gap between germline ends came to 16 bases. The CDR3 sequence is 17 residues long. Germline V gives CDR1 SGHAT, CDR2 FQNNGV. CDR3 region: CASSLPQSDKYQETQYF. The DNA for the CDR3 is TGTGCCAGCAGCTTACCGCAATCGGACAAGTACCAAGAGACCCAGTACTTC. The full variable domain, rest sourced from reference TRBV11-2 and TRBJ2-5, is EAGVAQSPRYKIIEKRQSVAFWCNPISGHATLYWYQQILGQGPKLLIQFQNNGVVDDSQLPKDRFSAERLKGVDSTLKIQPAKLEDSAVYLCASSLPQSDKYQETQYFGPGTRLLVL.

The CDR3 sequence is CASSEAAGLNQPQHF. As DNA, the CDR3 is TGTGCCAGCAGTGAAGCAGCGGGGCTCAATCAGCCCCAGCATTTT. This sequence joins TRBV2 and TRBJ1-5; perhaps TRBD1 as D (5 bases). Germline V lookup: CDR1 SNHLY, CDR2 FYNNEI. V was pared by 0 bases and J by 3 bases, with 9 bases between. The CDR3 loop spans 15 amino acids.

V gene TRBV7-3 combines with J gene TRBJ1-1, with a weak D call TRBD1 (5 bases). Germline V gene lookup returns CDR1 SGHTA and CDR2 FQGTGA. Between the trimmed V and J ends, which lost 1 base and 0 bases, there was a span of 9 bases. The CDR3 sequence is 15 residues long. The CDR3 nucleotides read TGTGCCAGCAGCTTAAGTTCAGGGATGAACACTGAAGCTTTCTTT. Its protein product is CASSLSSGMNTEAFF.

The chain couples TRBV6-1 to TRBJ1-5; tentatively, D is TRBD1 (5 bases). This CDR3 has 13 residues. From germline, CDR1 is MNHNS and CDR2 SASEGT. Deletions cut 3 bases from V and 9 bases from J, with 12 bases between. CDR3: CASSDTGLRPQHF. CDR3 DNA sequence: TGTGCCAGCAGTGATACAGGATTGAGGCCCCAGCATTTT.

The chain carries TRBV5-4 and TRBJ2-3, with 8 bases matching TRBD2. The V gene's germline CDR1 is SGHNT and CDR2 YYREEE (reference sequence). There are 16 residues in the CDR3. V trimming: 3 bases; J trimming: 1 base; junction bases outside the gene matches: 7. CDR3 loop: CASSWDRRGGTDTQYF. CDR3 DNA: TGTGCCAGCAGCTGGGACCGGCGGGGGGGCACAGATACGCAGTATTTT.

The V and J genes are TRBV14 and TRBJ2-3; D gene ambiguous. CDR3 length: 14 amino acids. Per the germline V gene, CDR1 is SGHDN and CDR2 is FVKESK. V was shortened by 1 base and J by 0 bases, with 5 bases between the two germline ends. The CDR3 DNA is TGTGCCAGCAGCCAAGCTACTAGCACAGATACGCAGTATTTT. This gives the protein CASSQATSTDTQYF.

The gene calls are TRBV4-1 and TRBJ2-3, with 8 bases lining up with TRBD2. CDR3 length equals 14 residues. Per the germline V gene, CDR1 is MGHRA and CDR2 is YSYEKL. V was pared by 8 bases and J by 4 bases, with 8 bases of the junction left unmatched. This CDR3 is CASQITSGPDTQYF. CDR3 bases: TGCGCCAGCCAAATTACTAGCGGACCAGATACGCAGTATTTT.

The chain uses TRBV7-2 and TRBJ2-3, with TRBD2 matching over 10 bases. This CDR3 region has 16 residues. V was clipped by 3 bases and J by 2 bases; unmatched bases: 5. Germline V gene data show CDR1 as SGHTA and CDR2 as FQGNSA. The CDR3 bases are TGTGCCAGCAGCTTCCTAGCGGGGGCCACCACAGATACGCAGTATTTT. Protein sequence: CASSFLAGATTDTQYF.

The chain is built from TRBV19 and TRBJ1-6, with TRBD1 as a possible D gene (5 bases). CDR1 is LNHDA, CDR2 SQIVND, per germline (reference sequence). Trimming removed 5 bases from V and 6 bases from J, with 14 bases in between. The CDR3 is 15 amino acids. CDR3 nucleotides: TGTGCCAGTAGTGCCTCGACAGAGAGTAATTCACCCCTCCACTTT. Translated, it gives CASSASTESNSPLHF.

The chain uses TRBV27 and TRBJ1-5; D remains unclear. V was cut by 8 bases and J by 3 bases, with 5 bases left in between. Germline V gene data show CDR1 as MNHEY and CDR2 as SMNVEV (reference sequence). CDR3 length equals 11 residues. The CDR3 DNA sequence: TGTGCCAGCGGCCACAATCAGCCCCAGCATTTT. Protein product: CASGHNQPQHF.

This chain connects TRBV5-6 to TRBJ2-6; weak D call: TRBD1 (5 bases). Germline V gives CDR1 SGHDT, CDR2 YYEEEE. The CDR3 totals 15 residues. Trimming left V 3 bases short and J 0 bases short, with 7 bases between. CDR3 region: CASSYRSSGANVLTF. The DNA of the CDR3 is TGTGCCAGCAGCTACAGGAGCTCTGGGGCCAACGTCCTGACTTTC.

The chain is built from TRBV6-2 or TRBV6-3 and TRBJ1-6; maybe TRBD1 (5 bases). Germline values: CDR1 MNHEY, CDR2 SVGEGT. V lost 6 bases, J lost 0 bases, and 15 bases lay in between. The CDR3 has 17 amino acids. The CDR3 sequence: CASSQSTESSYNSPLHF. In DNA, the CDR3 is TGTGCCAGCAGCCAATCGACAGAAAGCTCCTATAATTCACCCCTCCACTTT.

A single count supports this clone. This chain uses TRBV15 with TRBJ2-5, with 7 nucleotides matching TRBD2. The CDR3 is 16 amino acids. The ends lost 0 bases at V and 4 bases at J; junction bases unmatched: 8. The germline V gene has CDR1 LNHNV and CDR2 YYDKDF (reference sequence). The CDR3 region has the DNA TGTGCCACCAGCAGAGAAGACGCCAGGGAGGGAGAGACCCAGTACTTC. Amino acids: CATSREDAREGETQYF.

The chain has TRBV7-9 and TRBJ1-4; D remains ambiguous. Germline V gene sequence: CDR1 SEHNR, CDR2 FQNEAQ (reference sequence). The CDR3 is 14 amino acids. The V end lost 5 bases, the J end lost 4 bases, and 11 bases lay between the germline ends. The CDR3 loop is CASSPSVNNEKLFF. The CDR3 DNA reads as TGTGCCAGCAGCCCCTCGGTCAATAATGAAAAACTGTTTTTT.

The chain couples TRBV5-1 to TRBJ2-5; 8 bases fit TRBD2. Germline CDR1 is SGHRS and CDR2 is YFSETQ. The CDR3 runs 15 residues. The V segment lost 2 bases and the J segment 1 base; nucleotides outside the gene matches: 4. In DNA form, the CDR3 reads TGCGCCAGCAGCTTTAGCGGGGAACGCCAAGAGACCCAGTACTTC. Residues: CASSFSGERQETQYF.

The chain has TRBV7-3 and TRBJ2-1, with TRBD1 matching over 9 bases. Germline V CDR1 and CDR2: SGHTA, FQGTGA. This CDR3 region has 16 residues. V shed 2 bases, J shed 6 bases, and the junction held 8 bases outside the gene matches. CDR3 region: CASSLVGQGTSNEQFF. DNA for the CDR3: TGTGCCAGCAGCTTAGTAGGACAGGGGACTTCCAATGAGCAGTTCTTC.

This clone was seen a handful of times. As DNA, the CDR3 is TGTGCCAGCAGCCGGACAGGGGGCCCCACTAACTATGGCTACACCTTC. Translation: CASSRTGGPTNYGYTF. The chain combines TRBV27 with TRBJ1-2; 11 bases agree with TRBD1. CDR3 length: 16 residues. Germline lookup yields CDR1 MNHEY and CDR2 SMNVEV (reference sequence). With V trimmed by 6 bases and J by 0 bases, 6 bases remained unmatched.

The rearrangement joins TRBV5-1 to TRBJ2-3, with TRBD2 as a possible D gene (5 bases). Trimming stripped 4 bases from V and 6 bases from J, with 9 bases between. Per the germline V gene, CDR1 is SGHRS and CDR2 is YFSETQ. The length of the CDR3 is 12 residues. The CDR3 nucleotides are TGCGCCAGCAGCCCGCCGGGGGATACGCAGTATTTT. This translates into CASSPPGDTQYF. Together with reference TRBV5-1 and TRBJ2-3, the CDR3 gives the full variable domain: KAGVTQTPRYLIKTRGQQVTLSCSPISGHRSVSWYQQTPGQGLQFLFEYFSETQRNKGNFPGRFSGRQFSNSRSEMNVSTLELGDSALYLCASSPPGDTQYFGPGTRLTVL.

As concerns this clone: A read error may account for a junction end that differs from germline. V usage is TRBV19 and J usage is TRBJ1-2; D might be TRBD1 (6 bases). This CDR3 region has 15 residues. Germline V gene sequence: CDR1 LNHDA, CDR2 SQIVND (reference sequence). The CDR3 region is CASSIAPDSKNGYTF. CDR3 DNA sequence: TGTGCCAGTAGCATAGCCCCGGACAGTAAGAATGGCTACACCTTC.